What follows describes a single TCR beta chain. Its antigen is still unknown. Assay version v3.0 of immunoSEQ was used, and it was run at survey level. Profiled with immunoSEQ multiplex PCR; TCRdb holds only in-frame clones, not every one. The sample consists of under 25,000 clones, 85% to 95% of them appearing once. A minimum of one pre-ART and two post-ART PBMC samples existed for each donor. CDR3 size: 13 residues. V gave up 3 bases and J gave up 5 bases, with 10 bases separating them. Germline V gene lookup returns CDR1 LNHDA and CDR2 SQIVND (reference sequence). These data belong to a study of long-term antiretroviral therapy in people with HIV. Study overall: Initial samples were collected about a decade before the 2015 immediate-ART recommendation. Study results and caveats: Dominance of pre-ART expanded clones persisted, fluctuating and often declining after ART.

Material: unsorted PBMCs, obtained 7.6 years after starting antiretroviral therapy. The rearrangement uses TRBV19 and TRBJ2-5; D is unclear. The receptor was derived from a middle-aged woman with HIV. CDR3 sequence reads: CASSIGWLETQYF. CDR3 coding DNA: TGTGCCAGTAGTATTGGGTGGTTGGAGACCCAGTACTTC. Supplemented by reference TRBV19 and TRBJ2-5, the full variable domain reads DGGITQSPKYLFRKEGQNVTLSCEQNLNHDAMYWYRQDPGQGLRLIYYSQIVNDFQKGDIAEGYSVSREKKESFPLTVTSAQKNPTAFYLCASSIGWLETQYFGPGTRLLVL.